This T cell receptor beta chain was recorded in a study of CD8 T cells in Susac syndrome. The CDR3 runs to 14 residues. Germline-derived CDR1 and CDR2 are MNHEY and SVGAGI. V shed 2 bases and J shed 3 bases, with 11 bases lying between them. Reverse transcription of 0.5 to 1 ug RNA was performed with random hexamers. TCRdb analysed the immunoSEQ multiplex PCR reads with MiXCR anew, one entry per CDR3 protein. The data show under 550,000 distinct CDR3 sequences, 75% to 90% seen once. Peripheral blood CD8+ and CD4+ T cells were profiled by TCR beta sequencing. TEMRA cells were FACS-enriched, unlike CD8+ and CD4+ T cells, which were negatively isolated.

The chain combines TRBV6-5 with TRBJ2-7, with no clear D. Sample: CD8+ T cells from PBMCs. The TCR comes from a human donor with multiple sclerosis. CDR3 residues: CASSYPDGDYEQYF. The CDR3 nucleotides are TGTGCCAGCAGTTACCCGGACGGAGACTACGAGCAGTACTTC.